The 3 T cell receptor beta chains presented below share a single source sample, sequenced in a study of blood T cell repertoires in COVID-19. Profiled with immunoSEQ multiplex PCR; TCRdb holds only in-frame clones, not every one. This table holds around 180,000 clones, 88% found once. What was sequenced was peripheral blood. The receptors originated from a woman younger than 45 with acute or convalescent COVID-19.

The chain links TRBV28 to TRBJ1-2; a weak D match, TRBD1 (5 bases). Germline-derived CDR1 and CDR2 are MDHEN and SYDVKM. The V and J ends lost 5 bases and 8 bases respectively, with 15 bases between them. This CDR3 has 13 residues. CDR3 residues: CASSPTSDSGYTF. Written as DNA, the CDR3 is TGTGCCAGCAGTCCCACCTCAGACAGCGGCTACACCTTC.

Comments on this clone: A read error may produce the germline difference seen at one junction end. V and J are TRBV20-1 and TRBJ1-5; D is uncertain. The germline V gene encodes CDR1 DFQATT and CDR2 SNEGSKA (reference sequence). The CDR3 runs to 11 residues. CDR3 residues: CSSRVRQPQHF. The CDR3 nucleotides read TGCAGTTCTAGGGTGCGGCAGCCCCAGCATTTT.

The chain links TRBV11-2 to TRBJ2-5; 10 bases are shared with TRBD2. From germline, CDR1 is SGHAT and CDR2 FQNNGV. The CDR3 loop spans 16 amino acids. Trimming removed 5 bases from V and 10 bases from J; junction bases left unmatched: 16. The CDR3 coding sequence is TGTGCCAGCAGCCCTTTAGCGGGAGCGGGGGGGAGGGGCCAGTACTTC. This translates into CASSPLAGAGGRGQYF.